Listed below are T cell receptor beta chains from one sample, sequenced in a study of T cell responses to AZD1222 COVID-19 vaccine. Only in-frame clones appear in the TCRdb table, and some are missing; sequencing was by immunoSEQ multiplex PCR. The data contain about 100,000 clones, 93% of them singletons. This sample comprised peripheral blood, obtained on day 0 of AZD1222 vaccination. These receptors all stem from an adult in good health. Both conserved end residues are part of each CDR3. Fields, in order: clone size, D gene, V gene, J gene, CDR3 protein, CDR3 DNA. D genes are given only for firm matches. The listing skips clone size in some rows; elsewhere it reads once, few, many or a size class.

.	.	TRBV5-1	TRBJ1-3	CASSLAQTTSGNTIYF	TGCGCCAGCAGCTTAGCGCAGACAACCTCTGGAAACACCATATATTTT
.	.	TRBV6-5	TRBJ1-2	CASSPGAGPNYGYTF	TGTGCCAGCAGTCCCGGGGCAGGTCCTAACTATGGCTACACCTTC
.	TRBD2	TRBV10-2	TRBJ2-7	CASSESSLADTYEQYF	TGCGCCAGCAGTGAGTCCTCACTAGCGGACACCTACGAGCAGTACTTC
.	TRBD2	TRBV11-3	TRBJ2-7	CASSPRLAGGMYEQYF	TGTGCCAGCAGCCCCCGACTAGCGGGAGGTATGTACGAGCAGTACTTC
.	.	TRBV7-8	TRBJ1-2	CASSLQFPGNGYTF	TGTGCCAGCAGCTTACAATTTCCGGGAAACGGCTACACCTTC
few	.	TRBV9	TRBJ1-1	CASSYIQGNTEAFF	TGTGCCAGCAGCTATATACAGGGGAACACTGAAGCTTTCTTT
.	TRBD1	TRBV4-1	TRBJ2-7	CASSQEPGQGSYEQYF	TGCGCCAGCAGCCAAGAACCGGGACAGGGGTCGTACGAGCAGTACTTC
.	.	TRBV10-3	TRBJ2-6	CATLETSGANVLTF	TGTGCCACCTTGGAGACCTCTGGGGCCAACGTCCTGACTTTC
.	.	TRBV11-2	TRBJ1-6	CASSLGTVNYNSPLHF	TGTGCCAGCAGCTTAGGCACAGTGAATTATAATTCACCCCTCCACTTT
.	.	TRBV7-9	TRBJ2-1	CASSSRSYNEQFF	TGTGCCAGCAGCTCCCGTAGTTACAATGAGCAGTTCTTC